One and the same sample provided the 23 T cell receptor beta chains below, sequenced in a study of tumor-infiltrating lymphocytes in primary liver carcinoma (dated by TCRdb to about 2017). The listed sequencing device is Illumina HiSeq 2500. Using a constant-region primer and ProtoScript II reverse transcriptase, TCRbeta-specific cDNA was reverse-transcribed from 400 to 550 ng total RNA. TCRbeta libraries were built with three nested multiplex PCR rounds, a slightly modified ARM-PCR procedure. Each of the first two PCR rounds ran for approximately 10 cycles and used multiplex TRBV1-TRBV30 forward primers together with a Cbeta reverse primer. TCRdb reprocessed the public reads (quality trimming at Q25 with fastp, clone calling with MiXCR) and kept in-frame beta chains. Each entry is one CDR3 protein sequence, shown with its most common DNA and genes. The sample has tens of thousands of distinct CDR3 sequences on record, around 77% of them singletons. Roughly 25% of the sample is taken by the ten largest.

Total RNA and DNA were co-extracted from 20-30 mg of bulk tissue with the AllPrep DNA/RNA mini kit, without cell sorting. Sequenced: liver tumor tissue from sampling region 5. The sample's cell subset or site, from its label and the paper: tumor region T5, tumor centre. These receptors were collected from a middle-aged man with primary liver carcinoma and hepatitis B virus infection.

About this clonotype: Since the CDR3 does not end with the conserved phenylalanine or tryptophan, this likely comes from a read error. The chain uses TRBV11-1 and TRBJ2-3, with TRBD2 as a possible D gene (5 bases). The CDR3 is 15 residues long. Per germline, CDR1 SGHAT and CDR2 FQDESV (reference sequence). CDR3 sequence: CASSLPWESTDTQYL. For the CDR3, the DNA is TGTGCCAGCAGTTTGCCGTGGGAGAGCACAGATACACAGTATCTT.

Note on this clonotype: One junction end does not reproduce the germline sequence, and a read error may be involved. The rearrangement links TRBV11-1 to TRBJ2-5, with a weak D call TRBD2 (5 bases). The CDR3 spans 12 residues. Germline CDR1 and CDR2: SGHAT and FQDESV (reference sequence). The CDR3: CASILEGEAQYF. The CDR3 bases are TGTGCCAGCATCTTAGAGGGCGAGGCCCAGTACTTC. The full variable domain, in which reference TRBV11-1 and TRBJ2-5 provide the parts outside the CDR3, is EAEVAQSPRYKITEKSQAVAFWCDPISGHATLYWYRQILGQGPELLVQFQDESVVDDSQLPKDRFSAERLKGVDSTLKIQPAELGDSAMYLCASILEGEAQYFGPGTRLLVL.

Details on this clonotype: The final CDR3 position lacks the conserved phenylalanine or tryptophan, pointing to a likely read error. V is TRBV5-1 and J is TRBJ2-3, with 9 positions matching TRBD2. The germline V gene encodes CDR1 SGHRS and CDR2 YFSETQ. V gave up 0 bases and J gave up 4 bases; unmatched junction bases: 6. The CDR3 length is 16 residues. The CDR3 nucleotides are TGCGCCAGCAGCTTGGAGTCTAGCGGGAAAGCAGATACGCAGTATTCT. Protein sequence: CASSLESSGKADTQYS.

Concerning this clonotype itself: The conserved phenylalanine or tryptophan is not found at the CDR3 terminus, so this likely reflects a read error. It is unclear where the CDR3 begins or ends on the DNA, so no DNA is shown, and the CDR3 is as TCRdb lists it. CDR3 in amino acids: CATSTPSRTHEHFL. The chain employs TRBV24-1 and TRBJ2-1; the table's D call of TRBD1 was not tested on the DNA. Per the germline V gene, CDR1 is KGHDR and CDR2 is SFDVKD. Counting both end residues, the CDR3 totals 14 amino acids.

In the case of this clonotype: One junction end disagrees with the germline gene, perhaps due to a read error. The chain carries TRBV4-1 and TRBJ1-5; D ambiguous. The germline CDR1 and CDR2 sequences are MGHRA and YSYEKL. The CDR3 is 14 amino acids. The chain's CDR3 is CARSQDRSTQPQHF. In nucleotides, the CDR3 is TGCGCCAGAAGCCAAGATCGGAGTACCCAGCCCCAGCATTTT.

Comment on this clonotype: As the CDR3 is not closed by the conserved phenylalanine or tryptophan, this likely results from a read error. The rearrangement uses TRBV5-1 and TRBJ2-7; a weak D match, TRBD2 (6 bases). The CDR3 runs 13 residues. Germline lookup yields CDR1 SGHRS and CDR2 YFSETQ. With 0 bases removed from V and 10 bases from J, the gap between germline ends came to 14 bases. This CDR3 is CASSLGLDYEQYL. For the CDR3, the DNA is TGCGCCAGCAGCTTGGGGCTGGACTATGAACAGTACTTA.

A note on this clonotype: A single base separates this from a much larger clone, so it may be a read error. The chain uses TRBV5-1 and TRBJ2-5; the D is unclear. Germline-derived CDR1 and CDR2 are SGHRS and YFSETQ. V gave up 0 bases and J gave up 5 bases, with 8 bases separating them. This CDR3 is built from 13 residues. The CDR3 coding sequence is TGCGCCAGCAGCTTGGTCCCGTGCGAGACCCAGTACTTC. Residues: CASSLVPCETQYF.

The V and J genes are TRBV11-2 and TRBJ2-1; D is uncertain. This CDR3 contains 11 residues. The germline gives CDR1 SGHAT, CDR2 FQNNGV. Trimming shortened V by 3 bases and J by 9 bases, and 6 bases separated the two germline ends. Here the CDR3 reads CASSFLGEQFF. The CDR3 DNA is TGTGCCAGCAGCTTTTTGGGTGAGCAGTTCTTC.

The table lists this clonotype with a count of one. The junction and the germline gene differ at one end; a read error may be behind it. The V gene is TRBV10-2, the J gene TRBJ2-1; TRBD1 or TRBD2 may be the D gene (5 bases each). The CDR3 sequence is 12 residues long. Per the germline V gene, CDR1 is WSHSY and CDR2 is SAAADI. CDR3 sequence: CASSVSARGQGF. The DNA of the CDR3 is TGCGCAAGCAGTGTGTCGGCTCGGGGTCAGGGCTTC.

The chain joins TRBV5-1 to TRBJ1-3; D not certain. This CDR3 has 13 residues. The V end lost 6 bases, the J end lost 4 bases, and 11 bases lay between the germline ends. Germline-derived CDR1 and CDR2 are SGHRS and YFSETQ. CDR3 in amino acids: CASTLGPGNTIYF. DNA of the CDR3: TGCGCCAGCACTCTAGGACCGGGAAACACCATATATTTT.

For this clonotype: At one end, the junction sequence differs from germline, possibly due to a read error. The rearrangement links TRBV11-1 to TRBJ2-7, with D unclear. The CDR3 has 13 residues. Germline V CDR1 and CDR2: SGHAT, FQDESV (reference sequence). The CDR3 coding sequence is TGTGCCAGCATGGGGAACCGATCCTGCGAGCAGTACTTC. This gives the protein CASMGNRSCEQYF.

A remark on this clonotype: The CDR3 does not close with the conserved phenylalanine or tryptophan, likely indicating a read error. The chain uses TRBV29-1 and TRBJ2-7; no firm D call. The CDR3 sequence is 11 residues long. V was shortened by 4 bases and J by 10 bases, with 14 bases between the two germline ends. The germline gives CDR1 SQVTM, CDR2 ANQGSEA. The CDR3 DNA is TGCAGCGTTGCGGGCGCCCGCGATCAGTACCTC. Amino acid sequence: CSVAGARDQYL.

Comment on this clonotype: One junction end disagrees with the germline gene, perhaps due to a read error. This chain joins TRBV25-1 and TRBJ1-3, with TRBD1 as a possible D gene (6 bases). This CDR3 has 15 amino acids. CDR1 and CDR2 (germline): MGHDK, SYGVNS. The CDR3 sequence: CASRGGRGTGNTIYF. The CDR3 nucleotides are TGTGCCAGCAGGGGGGGCAGGGGCACTGGAAATACCATATATTTT.

This clonotype was counted many times. The V and J genes are TRBV28 and TRBJ2-2; 7 bases fit TRBD1. Unmatched junction bases numbered 6, after V lost 7 bases and J lost 1 base. CDR3 length equals 15 residues. Per the germline V gene, CDR1 is MDHEN and CDR2 is SYDVKM. The DNA for the CDR3 is TGTGCCAGCATTCCGGGACAGATGAACACCGGGGAGCTGTTTTTT. Translation gives CASIPGQMNTGELFF. The complete variable domain, with remaining parts taken from reference TRBV28 and TRBJ2-2, reads DVKVTQSSRYLVKRTGEKVFLECVQDMDHENMFWYRQDPGLGLRLIYFSYDVKMKEKGDIPEGYSVSREKKERFSLILESASTNQTSMYLCASIPGQMNTGELFFGEGSRLTVL.

This clonotype has ten or more counts. V gene TRBV6-5 combines with J gene TRBJ2-1, with D unresolved. The CDR3 covers 13 residues. V was trimmed by 2 bases and J by 8 bases, leaving 10 bases between them. Germline assignment: CDR1 MNHEY and CDR2 SVGAGI. CDR3 sequence (DNA): TGTGCCAGCAGTTACGACGGGCTGGATGAGCAGTTCTTC. This gives the protein CASSYDGLDEQFF.

Remarks on this clonotype: One end of the junction fails to match germline, which may point to a read error. The chain couples TRBV29-1 to TRBJ1-1; D not certain. The CDR3 has 10 amino acids. The germline V gene encodes CDR1 SQVTM and CDR2 ANQGSEA. The DNA for the CDR3 is TGCAGCGTACTTGACACCGAAAGTTTCTTC. It specifies CSVLDTESFF.

On this clonotype: A read error may produce the germline difference seen at one junction end. Here the CDR3 DNA reads TGTACCAGCAGCTTCCAATGGGTGTCTGGGACTGGCGGGAGTCATGAGCAGTTCTTC. This translates into CTSSFQWVSGTGGSHEQFF. This chain joins TRBV11-2 and TRBJ2-1; 7 nucleotides match TRBD2. Per germline, CDR1 SGHAT and CDR2 FQNNGV. The CDR3 sequence is 19 residues long.

About this clonotype itself: The junction does not match germline at one end; this may be a read error. The J gene is TRBJ2-2, the V gene TRBV6-5; D may be TRBD2 (5 bases). This CDR3 spans 14 amino acids. Germline CDR1 and CDR2: MNHEY and SVGAGI. CDR3 bases: TGTGCCAGCAGTTACCAAGTACGGGCCGGGGAGTTGTTTTTT. This gives the protein CASSYQVRAGELFF.

The chain joins TRBV19 to TRBJ2-5; D may be TRBD1 (6 bases). The CDR3 covers 12 residues. Germline V gene sequence: CDR1 LNHDA, CDR2 SQIVND (reference sequence). This chain's CDR3 is CASRQAGESQYF. The CDR3 bases are TGTGCAAGTCGACAGGCTGGGGAGTCCCAGTACTTC.

Remarks on this clonotype: Because the CDR3 is missing its conserved closing phenylalanine or tryptophan, this is likely a read error. The CDR3 reads CASSNTGSSPLHV. CDR3 bases: TGTGCCAGTAGTAATACAGGAAGTTCACCCCTCCACGTT. The chain combines TRBV6-6 with TRBJ1-6; D might be TRBD1 (5 bases). V was trimmed by 9 bases and J by 9 bases, leaving 15 bases between them. CDR3 length: 13 amino acids. Germline CDR1 and CDR2: MNHNY and SVGAGI (reference sequence).

Concerning this clonotype: At one end the junction does not follow the germline gene, possibly because of a read error. The rearrangement joins TRBV11-2 to TRBJ2-7; a weak D match, TRBD1 (5 bases). The CDR3 loop spans 17 amino acids. The germline V gene encodes CDR1 SGHAT and CDR2 FQNNGV. The CDR3 DNA sequence: TGTGTCAGTAGCTTCCTTGGGGCTCCCTCCACCCCTTACGGGCAGTACTTC. It translates to CVSSFLGAPSTPYGQYF.

Of note for this clonotype: Without the conserved terminal phenylalanine or tryptophan, this CDR3 likely stems from a read error. The chain links TRBV10-2 to TRBJ2-6; no clear D gene. The CDR3 contains 11 residues. Germline values: CDR1 WSHSY, CDR2 SAAADI. The CDR3 DNA is TGCGTCAGCACTTGGGCCAACGTCCTGACTCTC. The encoded protein is CVSTWANVLTL.

V and J are TRBV6-5 and TRBJ2-7, with 8 bases matching TRBD1. The CDR3 loop spans 12 amino acids. Germline V gives CDR1 MNHEY, CDR2 SVGAGI. The ends lost 10 bases at V and 10 bases at J; junction bases unmatched: 12. CDR3 nucleotides: TGTGCCATCAGGGGGACAGGCGAGTACCAGTACTTC. Its protein product is CAIRGTGEYQYF.